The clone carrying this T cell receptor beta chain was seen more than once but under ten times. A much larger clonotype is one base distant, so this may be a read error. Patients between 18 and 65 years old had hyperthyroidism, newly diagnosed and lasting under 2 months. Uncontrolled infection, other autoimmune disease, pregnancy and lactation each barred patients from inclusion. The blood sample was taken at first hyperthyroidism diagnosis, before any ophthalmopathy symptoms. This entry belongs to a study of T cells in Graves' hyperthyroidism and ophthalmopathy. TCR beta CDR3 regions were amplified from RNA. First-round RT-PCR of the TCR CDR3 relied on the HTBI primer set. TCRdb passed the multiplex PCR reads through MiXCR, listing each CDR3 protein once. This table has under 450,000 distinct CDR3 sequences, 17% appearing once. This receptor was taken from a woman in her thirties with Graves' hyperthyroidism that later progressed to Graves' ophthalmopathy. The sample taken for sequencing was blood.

This CDR3 is CASGLEAGSTDTQYF. The DNA for the CDR3 is TGCGCCAGCGGCTTGGAGGCGGGAAGCACAGATACGCAGTATTTT. This sequence joins TRBV5-1 and TRBJ2-3; maybe TRBD2 (6 bases). The length of the CDR3 is 15 residues. Looked up from germline, CDR1 is SGHRS and CDR2 is YFSETQ.